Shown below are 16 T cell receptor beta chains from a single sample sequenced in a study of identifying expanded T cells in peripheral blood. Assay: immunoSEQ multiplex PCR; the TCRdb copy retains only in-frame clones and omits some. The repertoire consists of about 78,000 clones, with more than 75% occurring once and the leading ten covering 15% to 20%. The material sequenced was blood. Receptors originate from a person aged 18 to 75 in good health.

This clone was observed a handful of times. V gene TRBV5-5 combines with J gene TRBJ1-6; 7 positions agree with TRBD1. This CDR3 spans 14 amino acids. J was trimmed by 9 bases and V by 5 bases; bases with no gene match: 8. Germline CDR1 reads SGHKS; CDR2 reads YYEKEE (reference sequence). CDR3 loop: CASRQGGGISPLHF. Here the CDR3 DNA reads TGTGCCAGCAGACAAGGGGGCGGGATTTCACCCCTCCACTTT.

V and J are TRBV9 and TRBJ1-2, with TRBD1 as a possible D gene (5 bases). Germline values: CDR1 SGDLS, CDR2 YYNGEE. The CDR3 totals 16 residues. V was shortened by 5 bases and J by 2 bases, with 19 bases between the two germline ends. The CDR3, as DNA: TGTGCCAGCAGTAAAGAACAGGCCAGGTCGAACTATGGCTACACCTTC. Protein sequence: CASSKEQARSNYGYTF.

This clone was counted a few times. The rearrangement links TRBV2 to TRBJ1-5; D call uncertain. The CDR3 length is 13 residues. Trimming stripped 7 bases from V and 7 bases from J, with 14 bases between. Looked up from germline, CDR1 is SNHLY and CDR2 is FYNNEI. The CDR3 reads CASNGGGGQPQHF. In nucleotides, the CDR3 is TGTGCCAGCAATGGCGGAGGAGGGCAGCCCCAGCATTTT.

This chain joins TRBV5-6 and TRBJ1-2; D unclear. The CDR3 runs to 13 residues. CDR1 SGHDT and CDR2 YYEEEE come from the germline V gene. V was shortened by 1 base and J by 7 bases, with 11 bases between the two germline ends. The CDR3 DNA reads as TGTGCCAGCAGCTTGTTTAGAAACCCTGGCTACACCTTC. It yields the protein CASSLFRNPGYTF.

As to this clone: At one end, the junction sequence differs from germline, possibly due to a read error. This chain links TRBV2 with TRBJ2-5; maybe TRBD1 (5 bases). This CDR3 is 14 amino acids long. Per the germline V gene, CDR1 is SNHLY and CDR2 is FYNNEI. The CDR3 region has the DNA TGTGCCAGCAGCGAAGACAGCTACAAAGAGACCCAGTACTTC. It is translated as CASSEDSYKETQYF.

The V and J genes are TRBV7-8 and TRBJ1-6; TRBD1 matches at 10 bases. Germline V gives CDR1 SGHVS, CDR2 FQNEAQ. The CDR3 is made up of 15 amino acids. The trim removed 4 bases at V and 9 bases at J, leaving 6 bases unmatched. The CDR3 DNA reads TGTGCCAGCAGCTCTGGACAGGGGGTAGGTTCACCCCTCCACTTT. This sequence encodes CASSSGQGVGSPLHF.

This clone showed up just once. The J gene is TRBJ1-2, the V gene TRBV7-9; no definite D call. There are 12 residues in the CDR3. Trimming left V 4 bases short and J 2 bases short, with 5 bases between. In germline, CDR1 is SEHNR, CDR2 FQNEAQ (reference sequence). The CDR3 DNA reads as TGTGCCAGCAGCTCCAGCAACTATGGCTACACCTTC. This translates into CASSSSNYGYTF.

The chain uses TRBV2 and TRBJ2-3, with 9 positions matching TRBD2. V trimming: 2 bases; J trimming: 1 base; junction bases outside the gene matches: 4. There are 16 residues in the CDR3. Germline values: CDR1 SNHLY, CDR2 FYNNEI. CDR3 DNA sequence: TGTGCCAGCAGTGAATTGGCTAGCGGGGGCACAGATACGCAGTATTTT. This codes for CASSELASGGTDTQYF.

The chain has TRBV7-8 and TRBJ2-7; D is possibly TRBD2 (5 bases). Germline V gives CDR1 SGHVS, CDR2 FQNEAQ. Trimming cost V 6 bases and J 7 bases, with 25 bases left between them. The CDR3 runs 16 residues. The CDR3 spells CASRMSLDRRAGEQYF. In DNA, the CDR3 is TGTGCCAGCAGGATGTCGTTAGACCGTAGGGCGGGTGAGCAGTACTTC.

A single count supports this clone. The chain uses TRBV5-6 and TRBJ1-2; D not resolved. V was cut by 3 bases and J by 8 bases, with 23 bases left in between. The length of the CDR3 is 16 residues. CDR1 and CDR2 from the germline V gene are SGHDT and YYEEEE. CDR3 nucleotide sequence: TGTGCCAGCAGCTCCTCGCGTGTAGCCTCGTTTTGGGGCTACACCTTC. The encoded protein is CASSSSRVASFWGYTF. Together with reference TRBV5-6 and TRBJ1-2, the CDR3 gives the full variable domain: DAGVTQSPTHLIKTRGQQVTLRCSPKSGHDTVSWYQQALGQGPQFIFQYYEEEERQRGNFPDRFSGHQFPNYSSELNVNALLLGDSALYLCASSSSRVASFWGYTFGSGTRLTVV.

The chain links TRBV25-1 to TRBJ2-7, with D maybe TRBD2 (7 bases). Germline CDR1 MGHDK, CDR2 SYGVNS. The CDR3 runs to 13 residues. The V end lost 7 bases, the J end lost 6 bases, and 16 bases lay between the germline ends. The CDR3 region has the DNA TGTGCCAGCACGGGGGGCACCTTCACCGAGCAGTACTTC. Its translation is CASTGGTFTEQYF.

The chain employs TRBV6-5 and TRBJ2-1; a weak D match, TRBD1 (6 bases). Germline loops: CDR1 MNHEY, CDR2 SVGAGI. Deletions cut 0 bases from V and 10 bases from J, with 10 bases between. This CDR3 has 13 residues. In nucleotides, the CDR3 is TGTGCCAGCAGTTACTCGGGGGCTGGGGAGCAGTTCTTC. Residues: CASSYSGAGEQFF.

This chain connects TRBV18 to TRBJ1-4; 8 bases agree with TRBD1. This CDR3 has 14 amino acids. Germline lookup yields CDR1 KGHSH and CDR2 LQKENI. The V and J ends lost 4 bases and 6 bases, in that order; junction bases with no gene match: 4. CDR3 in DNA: TGTGCCAGCTCACAGGACAGGGATTATGAAAAACTGTTTTTT. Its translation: CASSQDRDYEKLFF.

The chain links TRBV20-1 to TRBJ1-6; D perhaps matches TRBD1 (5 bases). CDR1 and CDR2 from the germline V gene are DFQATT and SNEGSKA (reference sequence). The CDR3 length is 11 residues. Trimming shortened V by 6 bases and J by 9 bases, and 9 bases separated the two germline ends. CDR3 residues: CSATQGSPLHF. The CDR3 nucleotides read TGCAGTGCAACCCAGGGTTCACCCCTCCACTTT.

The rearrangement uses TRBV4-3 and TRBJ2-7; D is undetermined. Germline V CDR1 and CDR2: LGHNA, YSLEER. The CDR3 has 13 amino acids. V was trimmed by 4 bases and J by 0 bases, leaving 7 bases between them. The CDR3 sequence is CASSLGFSYEQYF. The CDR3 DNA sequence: TGCGCCAGCAGCCTTGGTTTCTCCTACGAGCAGTACTTC.

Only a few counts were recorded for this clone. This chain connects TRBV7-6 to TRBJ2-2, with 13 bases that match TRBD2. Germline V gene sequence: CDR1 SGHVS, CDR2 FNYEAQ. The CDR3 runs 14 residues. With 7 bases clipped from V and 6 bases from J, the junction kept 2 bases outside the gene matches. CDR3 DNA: TGTGCCAGCACCACTAGCGGGGGGGCCGGGGAGCTGTTTTTT. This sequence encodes CASTTSGGAGELFF. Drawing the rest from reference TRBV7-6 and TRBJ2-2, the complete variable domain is GAGVSQSPRYKVTKRGQDVALRCDPISGHVSLYWYRQALGQGPEFLTYFNYEAQQDKSGLPNDRFSAERPEGSISTLTIQRTEQRDSAMYRCASTTSGGAGELFFGEGSRLTVL.